This TCR beta chain was identified in a study of blood T cell repertoires in COVID-19. At the level of the study: Material from acute and convalescent COVID-19 was sourced from the United States, Italy and Spain. T cells, B-cell-depleted T cells, or PBMCs supplied cDNA or gDNA.

This CDR3 is 16 amino acids long. V lost 5 bases and J 0 bases, leaving 14 bases between the germline ends. The V gene's germline CDR1 is LNHDA and CDR2 SQIVND (reference sequence). Authors' analysis steps: Amplifying reference gene primers gave estimates of nucleated cell counts. The assay was immunoSEQ multiplex PCR, and TCRdb's table has in-frame clones only and misses some. V and J calls and clone size are given by that table; D and trimming were obtained from the DNA. The table records under 200,000 clones, about 80% of them present only once. The sample taken for sequencing was peripheral blood. This sequence was found in a man aged 30 to 45 with active or convalescent COVID-19. This chain links TRBV19 with TRBJ2-1; TRBD1 might be the D (5 bases). CDR3 bases: TGTGCCAGTAGTGTGTTACAGGTTTCCTCCTACAATGAGCAGTTCTTC. The encoded protein is CASSVLQVSSYNEQFF.